This is a list of T cell receptor beta chains from one sample in a study of T cells in Graves' hyperthyroidism and ophthalmopathy. Using its own MiXCR run on the multiplex PCR reads, TCRdb lists one record per CDR3 protein. The sample contains around 690,000 distinct CDR3 sequences, roughly a sixth of which appear only once. Sample: blood. These receptors were taken from a man over 45 with Graves' hyperthyroidism. The CDR3 runs from the conserved cysteine through the conserved F or W.

V	J	CDR3
TRBV19	TRBJ2-1	CASSMVAGANEQFF
TRBV5-1	TRBJ2-2	CASSVRGPDKGGELFF
TRBV29-1	TRBJ1-5	CSVTGGLMEPQHF
TRBV6-1	TRBJ1-1	CASTRAAGDTEAFF
TRBV5-1	TRBJ1-4	CASSVRDSVNEKLFF
TRBV28	TRBJ1-1	CASSPTGVTTEAFF
TRBV3-1	TRBJ2-7	CASSQEAAGGPYEQYF
TRBV20-1	TRBJ2-7	CSAVDRENYEQYF
TRBV7-9	TRBJ2-7	CASSRENEQYF
TRBV14	TRBJ2-1	CASSRTVWSGKIISNEQFF
TRBV9	TRBJ2-2	CASSGAGEVNTGELFF
TRBV2	TRBJ2-1	CASRSPSSYNEQFF